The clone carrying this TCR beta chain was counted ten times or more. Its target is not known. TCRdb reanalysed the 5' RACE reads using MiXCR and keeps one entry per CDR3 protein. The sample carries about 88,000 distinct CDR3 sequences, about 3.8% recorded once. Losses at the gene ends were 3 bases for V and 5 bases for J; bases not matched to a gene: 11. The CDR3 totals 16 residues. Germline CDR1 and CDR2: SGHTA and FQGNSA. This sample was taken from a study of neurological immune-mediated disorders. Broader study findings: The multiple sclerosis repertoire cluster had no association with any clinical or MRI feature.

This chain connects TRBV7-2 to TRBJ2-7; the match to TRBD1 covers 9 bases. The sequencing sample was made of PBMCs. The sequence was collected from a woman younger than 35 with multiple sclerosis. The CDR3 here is CASSFTGGTGIHEQYF. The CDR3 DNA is TGTGCCAGCAGCTTCACTGGCGGGACAGGGATCCACGAGCAGTACTTC.